The sequence of this T cell receptor (beta chain) was determined in a study of blood T cell repertoires in COVID-19. The table came from immunoSEQ multiplex PCR; TCRdb's copy has only in-frame clones and leaves some out. Of about 410,000 clones in the sample, 90% were seen once. This CDR3 has 16 residues. Individuals aged about 18 to 89 years were recruited from 24 US areas. Cohort 3 recovered donors had two negative PCRs, clearance, or symptom resolution. This receptor was taken from a man younger than 35 who had recovered from COVID-19. Specimen: PBMCs or T cells enriched from blood (not recorded which). The chain joins TRBV21-1 to TRBJ1-3; the D call in the table, TRBD1, was not verified against the DNA. TRBV21-1 is a known pseudogene. In nucleotides, the CDR3 is TGTGCCAGCAGCAAAGAGGCCAGACATGCTGGAAACACCATATATTTT. This codes for CASSKEARHAGNTIYF.